This entry lists 8 T cell receptor beta chains sequenced from one sample in a study of OX40 agonist ivuxolimab in advanced cancers. Libraries were prepared by immunoSEQ multiplex PCR; TCRdb keeps only in-frame clonotypes and omits some of them. The data contain 20,000 to 25,000 clones, approximately 91% of them singletons. The specimen was CD4+ or CD8+ T cells sorted from blood, collected in a trial of the OX40 agonist ivuxolimab. The receptors derive from an adult with an advanced solid tumor such as melanoma, head and neck, liver or kidney cancer.

The gene calls are TRBV18 and TRBJ2-3; TRBD2 aligns across 9 bases. This CDR3 comprises 15 residues. In germline, CDR1 is KGHSH, CDR2 LQKENI. J was trimmed by 5 bases and V by 3 bases; bases with no gene match: 6. Here the CDR3 DNA reads TGTGCCAGCTCACCCAAAGCGGGGGGAGGAGATACGCAGTATTTT. Its translation: CASSPKAGGGDTQYF.

The V call is TRBV9, the J call TRBJ2-2; tentatively, D is TRBD2 (5 bases). The germline V gene has CDR1 SGDLS and CDR2 YYNGEE. V gave up 4 bases and J gave up 0 bases, with 13 bases separating them. The CDR3 spans 16 residues. The CDR3 DNA is TGTGCCAGCAGCTTTGGACTCCACTCGAACACCGGGGAGCTGTTTTTT. This encodes CASSFGLHSNTGELFF.

The gene calls are TRBV28 and TRBJ1-5; D is ambiguous. Trimming removed 5 bases at V and 2 bases at J, with 13 bases between. The CDR3 is made up of 15 amino acids. Germline CDR1 MDHEN, CDR2 SYDVKM. The chain's CDR3 is CASSLPSGGNQPQHF. The CDR3 coding sequence is TGTGCCAGCAGTCTACCTTCAGGTGGCAATCAGCCCCAGCATTTT. The full variable domain, rest sourced from reference TRBV28 and TRBJ1-5, is DVKVTQSSRYLVKRTGEKVFLECVQDMDHENMFWYRQDPGLGLRLIYFSYDVKMKEKGDIPEGYSVSREKKERFSLILESASTNQTSMYLCASSLPSGGNQPQHFGDGTRLSIL.

The V and J genes are TRBV18 and TRBJ1-6; 9 positions match TRBD1. Per the germline V gene, CDR1 is KGHSH and CDR2 is LQKENI. The junction had 2 bases not matched to a gene; V was cut back by 4 bases and J by 4 bases. The CDR3 extends over 15 amino acids. Here the CDR3 DNA reads TGTGCCAGCTCACTACAGGGGGCGTATAATTCACCCCTCCACTTT. Amino acid sequence: CASSLQGAYNSPLHF.

This chain connects TRBV9 to TRBJ1-1; D call uncertain. Germline CDR1 SGDLS, CDR2 YYNGEE. The CDR3 is made up of 12 amino acids. The V end was cut by 2 bases, the J end by 2 bases, with 4 bases between. The CDR3 region has the DNA TGTGCCAGCAGCGTGGCTAACACTGAAGCTTTCTTT. This encodes CASSVANTEAFF.

The genes are TRBV18 and TRBJ1-1, with TRBD1 matching 10 bases. Germline V lookup: CDR1 KGHSH, CDR2 LQKENI. The V segment lost 3 bases and the J segment 6 bases; nucleotides outside the gene matches: 4. The CDR3 sequence is 14 residues long. Here the CDR3 reads CASSPRGQGPEAFF. CDR3 bases: TGTGCCAGCTCACCTAGGGGACAGGGGCCTGAAGCTTTCTTT.

The chain employs TRBV5-1 and TRBJ2-7; D is undetermined. The CDR3 totals 16 residues. Germline V gene sequence: CDR1 SGHRS, CDR2 YFSETQ. Trimming stripped 2 bases from V and 1 base from J, with 16 bases between. CDR3 DNA sequence: TGCGCCAGCAGCTTTTCGCCCCAAGAATTTTCCTACGAGCAGTACTTC. Protein: CASSFSPQEFSYEQYF. Full variable domain (missing parts from reference TRBV5-1 and TRBJ2-7): KAGVTQTPRYLIKTRGQQVTLSCSPISGHRSVSWYQQTPGQGLQFLFEYFSETQRNKGNFPGRFSGRQFSNSRSEMNVSTLELGDSALYLCASSFSPQEFSYEQYFGPGTRLTVT.

V is TRBV6-5 and J is TRBJ2-2, with a tentative D call TRBD2 (5 bases). V was pared by 4 bases and J by 5 bases, with 8 bases between. This CDR3 has 13 amino acids. Germline CDR1 is MNHEY and CDR2 is SVGAGI. The CDR3 DNA reads TGTGCCAGCAGTTTGACTACAACCGGGGAGCTGTTTTTT. Its protein is CASSLTTTGELFF.